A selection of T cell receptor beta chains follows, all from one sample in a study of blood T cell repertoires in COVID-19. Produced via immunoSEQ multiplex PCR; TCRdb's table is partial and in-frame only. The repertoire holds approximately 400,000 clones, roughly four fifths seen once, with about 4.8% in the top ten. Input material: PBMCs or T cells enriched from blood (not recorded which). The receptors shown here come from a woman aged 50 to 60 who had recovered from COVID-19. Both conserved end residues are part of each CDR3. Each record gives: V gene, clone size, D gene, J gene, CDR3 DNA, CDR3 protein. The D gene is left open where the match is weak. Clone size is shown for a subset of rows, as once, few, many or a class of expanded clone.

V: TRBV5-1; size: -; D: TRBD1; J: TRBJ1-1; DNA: TGCGCCAGCAGCTTGGAGGGGACAGGGGAGAACACTGAAGCTTTCTTT; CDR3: CASSLEGTGENTEAFF
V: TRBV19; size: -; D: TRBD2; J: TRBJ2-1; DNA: TGTGCCAGTAGTATGCGGCTAGCGGGAGGCCTATACAATGAGCAGTTCTTC; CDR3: CASSMRLAGGLYNEQFF
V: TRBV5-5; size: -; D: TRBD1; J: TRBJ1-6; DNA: TGTGCCAGCAGCGGTAGGGACAGTGATAATTCACCCCTCCACTTT; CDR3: CASSGRDSDNSPLHF
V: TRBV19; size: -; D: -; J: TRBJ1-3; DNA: TGTGCCAGTAGTGAAAACACCGGGGACACCATATATTTT; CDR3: CASSENTGDTIYF
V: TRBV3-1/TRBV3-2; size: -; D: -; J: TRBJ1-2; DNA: TGTGCCAGCAGCCAAGTGATCGGGAGGAGAAACTATGGCTACACCTTC; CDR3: CASSQVIGRRNYGYTF
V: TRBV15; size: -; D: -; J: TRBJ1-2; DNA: TGTGCCACCAGCAGAGTAGGGGCAGCTAACTATGGCTACACCTTC; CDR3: CATSRVGAANYGYTF
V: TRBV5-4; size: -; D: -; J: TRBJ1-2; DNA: TGTGCCAGCAGCCCCGGGGGGCTTAACTATGGCTACACCTTC; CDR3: CASSPGGLNYGYTF
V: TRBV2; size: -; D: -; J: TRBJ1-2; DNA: TGTGCCAGCAGCCCCTACAGGGAAGGGGGCTACACCTTC; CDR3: CASSPYREGGYTF
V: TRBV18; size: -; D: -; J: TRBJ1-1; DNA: TGTGCCAGCTCACCACCCATGAACACTGAAGCTTTCTTT; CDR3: CASSPPMNTEAFF
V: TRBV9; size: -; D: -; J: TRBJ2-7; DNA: TGTGCCAGCAACGAGGACGAGCAGTACTTC; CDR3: CASNEDEQYF
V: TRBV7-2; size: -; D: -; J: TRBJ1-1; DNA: TGTGCCAGCAGCTTAACAGGGATGGCTTTCTTT; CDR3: CASSLTGMAFF
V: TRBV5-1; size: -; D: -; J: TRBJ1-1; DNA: TGCGCCAGCAGCCCCGGGAGAGCAGGGAAGAACACTGAAGCTTTCTTT; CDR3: CASSPGRAGKNTEAFF
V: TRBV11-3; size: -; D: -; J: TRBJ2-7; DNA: TGTGCCAGCAGCTTAATTGGGGAGTCCTACGAGCAGTACTTC; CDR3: CASSLIGESYEQYF
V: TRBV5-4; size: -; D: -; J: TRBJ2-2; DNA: TGTGCCAGCAGCCACGGGGGGCCAGACCCCACCGGGGAGCTGTTTTTT; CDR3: CASSHGGPDPTGELFF
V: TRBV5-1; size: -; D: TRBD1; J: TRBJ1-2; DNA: TGCGCCAGCAGCACCGACAGGGCTTATGGCTACACCTTC; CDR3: CASSTDRAYGYTF
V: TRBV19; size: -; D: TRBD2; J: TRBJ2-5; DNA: TGTGCCAGTAGACTCGGGACTAGCGTGCAAGAGACCCAGTACTTC; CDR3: CASRLGTSVQETQYF
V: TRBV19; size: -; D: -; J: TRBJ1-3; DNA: TGTGCCAGTAGACAGGTGGCTGGAAACACCATATATTTT; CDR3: CASRQVAGNTIYF
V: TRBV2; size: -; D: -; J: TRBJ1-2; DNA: TGTGCCAGCAGCCCCAAAGGGGGGGTAGTCAACTATGGCTACACCTTC; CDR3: CASSPKGGVVNYGYTF
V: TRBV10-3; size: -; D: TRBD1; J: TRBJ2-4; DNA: TGTGCCATCAGTGAGTTCCTAGGGGGCGCGGGAGCCAAAAACATTCAGTACTTC; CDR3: CAISEFLGGAGAKNIQYF
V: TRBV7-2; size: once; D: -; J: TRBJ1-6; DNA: TGTGCCAGCAGCTTAAACGGGTTTGGATCACCCCTCCACTTT; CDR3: CASSLNGFGSPLHF
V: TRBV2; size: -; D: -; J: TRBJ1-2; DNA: TGTGCCAGCAGTGAAAGGAGGTACACCTTC; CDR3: CASSERRYTF
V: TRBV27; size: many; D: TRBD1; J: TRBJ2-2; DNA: TGTGCCAGCAGTCTGACAGGGTCCGGGGAGCTGTTTTTT; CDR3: CASSLTGSGELFF
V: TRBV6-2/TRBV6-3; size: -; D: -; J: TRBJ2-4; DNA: TGTGCCAGCAGCCACCTCCACGGCATTCAGTACTTC; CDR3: CASSHLHGIQYF
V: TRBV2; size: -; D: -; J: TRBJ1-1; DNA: TGTGCCAGCAGTGAGAGGTGGACTGAAGCTTTCTTT; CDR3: CASSERWTEAFF
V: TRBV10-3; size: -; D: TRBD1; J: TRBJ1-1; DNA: TGTGCCATTACCGGGACAGGGGGCACTGAAGCTTTCTTT; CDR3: CAITGTGGTEAFF
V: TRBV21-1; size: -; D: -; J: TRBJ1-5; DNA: TGTGCCAGCAGCAAACGGGAACAGGGAAATCAGCCCCAGCATTTT; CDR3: CASSKREQGNQPQHF
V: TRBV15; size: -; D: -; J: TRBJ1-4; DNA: TGTGCCACCAGCAGAGATAAGGTTGGGGAGAAACTGTTTTTT; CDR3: CATSRDKVGEKLFF
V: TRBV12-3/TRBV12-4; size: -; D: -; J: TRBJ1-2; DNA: TGTGCCAGCAGTGAAAGGGGTAACTATGGCTACACCTTC; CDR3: CASSERGNYGYTF
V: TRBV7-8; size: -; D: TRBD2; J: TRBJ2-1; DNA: TGTGCCAGCAGCTTAGCGCCTAGCGGGAGGGCTGGGGAAAATGAGCAGTTCTTC; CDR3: CASSLAPSGRAGENEQFF
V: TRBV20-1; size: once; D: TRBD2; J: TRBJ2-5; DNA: TGCAGTGCTCGGGGGGAAGAGACCCAGTACTTC; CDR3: CSARGEETQYF
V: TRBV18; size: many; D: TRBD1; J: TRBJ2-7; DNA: TGTGCCAGCTCACCAGGACAGGGGAGAGGCGAGCAGTACTTC; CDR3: CASSPGQGRGEQYF
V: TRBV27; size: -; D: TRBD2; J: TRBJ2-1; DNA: TGTGCCAGCAGTGATAGCGGGAGGGCCGGAAAGCAGTTCTTC; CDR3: CASSDSGRAGKQFF
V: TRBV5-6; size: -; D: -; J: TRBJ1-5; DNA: TGTGCCAGCAGCCAACAGGGAAACGATCAGCCCCAGCATTTT; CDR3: CASSQQGNDQPQHF
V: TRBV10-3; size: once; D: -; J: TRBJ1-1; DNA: TGTGCCATCAGGGGCGCAGAGTACACTGAAGCTTTCTTT; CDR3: CAIRGAEYTEAFF
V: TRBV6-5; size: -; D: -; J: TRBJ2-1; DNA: TGTGCCAGCAGTTACTCGACAGCCTCCTACAATGAGCAGTTCTTC; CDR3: CASSYSTASYNEQFF
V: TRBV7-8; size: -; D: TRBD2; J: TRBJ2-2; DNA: TGTGCCAGCAGCTTAGCACTAGCGGGAGTCGGGGAGCTGTTTTTT; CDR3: CASSLALAGVGELFF
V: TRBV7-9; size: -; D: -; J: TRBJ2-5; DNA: TGTGCCAGCAGCCGAGTCCCCCAGGGGAAAGAGACCCAGTACTTC; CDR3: CASSRVPQGKETQYF